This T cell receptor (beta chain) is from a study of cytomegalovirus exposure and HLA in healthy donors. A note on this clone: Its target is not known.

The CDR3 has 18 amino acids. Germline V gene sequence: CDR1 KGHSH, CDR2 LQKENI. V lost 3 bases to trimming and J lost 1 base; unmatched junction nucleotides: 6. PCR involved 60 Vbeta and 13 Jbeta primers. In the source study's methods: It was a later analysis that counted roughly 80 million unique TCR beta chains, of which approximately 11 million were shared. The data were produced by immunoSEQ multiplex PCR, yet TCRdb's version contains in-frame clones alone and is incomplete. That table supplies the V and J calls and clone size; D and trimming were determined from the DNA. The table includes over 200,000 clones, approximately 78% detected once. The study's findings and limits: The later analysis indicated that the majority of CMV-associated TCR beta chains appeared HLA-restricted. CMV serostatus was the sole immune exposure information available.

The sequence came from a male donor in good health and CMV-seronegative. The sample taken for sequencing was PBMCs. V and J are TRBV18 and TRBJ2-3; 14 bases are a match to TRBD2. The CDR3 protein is CASSPGLAGVRGTDTQYF. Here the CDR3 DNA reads TGTGCCAGCTCACCGGGACTAGCGGGAGTTCGGGGCACAGATACGCAGTATTTT.